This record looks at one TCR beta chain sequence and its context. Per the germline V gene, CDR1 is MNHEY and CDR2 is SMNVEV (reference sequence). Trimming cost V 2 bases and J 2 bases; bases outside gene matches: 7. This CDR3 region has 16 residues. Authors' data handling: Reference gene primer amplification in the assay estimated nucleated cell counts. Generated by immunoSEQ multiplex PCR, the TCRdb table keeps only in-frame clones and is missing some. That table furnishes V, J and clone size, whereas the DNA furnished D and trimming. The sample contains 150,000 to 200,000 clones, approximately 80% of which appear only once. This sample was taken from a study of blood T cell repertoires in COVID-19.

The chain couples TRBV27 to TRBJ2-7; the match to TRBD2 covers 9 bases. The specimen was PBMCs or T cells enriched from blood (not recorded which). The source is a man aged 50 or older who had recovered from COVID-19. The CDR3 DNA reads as TGTGCCAGCAGTTTACTTTCTAGCGGGGTTGCCTACGAGCAGTACTTC. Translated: CASSLLSSGVAYEQYF.